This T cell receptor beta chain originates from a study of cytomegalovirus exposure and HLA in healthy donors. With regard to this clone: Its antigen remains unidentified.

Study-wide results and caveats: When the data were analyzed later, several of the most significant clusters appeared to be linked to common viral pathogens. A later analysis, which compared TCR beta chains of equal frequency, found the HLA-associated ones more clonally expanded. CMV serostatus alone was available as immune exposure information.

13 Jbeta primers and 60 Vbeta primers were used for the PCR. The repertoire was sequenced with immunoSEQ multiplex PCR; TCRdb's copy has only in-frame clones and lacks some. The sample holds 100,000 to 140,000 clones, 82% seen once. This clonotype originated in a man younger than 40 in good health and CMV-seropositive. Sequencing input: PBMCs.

The CDR3 coding sequence is TGTGCCAGCAGTTCCATAGCGGGGGCGAACACCGGGGAGCTGTTTTTT. It translates to CASSSIAGANTGELFF. The V call is TRBV6-5, the J call TRBJ2-2; TRBD2 agrees at 9 bases. The CDR3 spans 16 residues. CDR1 is MNHEY, CDR2 SVGAGI, per germline. V shed 4 bases, J shed 0 bases, and the junction held 3 bases outside the gene matches.